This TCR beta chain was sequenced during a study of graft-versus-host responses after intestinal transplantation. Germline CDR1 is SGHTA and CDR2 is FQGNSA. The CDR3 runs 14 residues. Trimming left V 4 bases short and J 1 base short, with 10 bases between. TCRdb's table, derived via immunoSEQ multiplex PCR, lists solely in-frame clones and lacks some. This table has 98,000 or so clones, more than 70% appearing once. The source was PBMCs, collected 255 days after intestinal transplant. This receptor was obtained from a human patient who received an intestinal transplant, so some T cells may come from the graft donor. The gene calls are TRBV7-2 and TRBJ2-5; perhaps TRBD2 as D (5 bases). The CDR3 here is CASSWRLAQETQYF. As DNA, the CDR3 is TGTGCCAGCAGCTGGCGGCTAGCCCAAGAGACCCAGTACTTC.